This paragraph covers one T cell receptor beta chain sequence. The antigen is unknown. This entry belongs to a study of T-cell memory formation after mild COVID-19. TCRdb independently ran MiXCR on the 5' RACE reads; one entry per CDR3 protein. Counted here are around 390,000 distinct CDR3 sequences, roughly 15% occurring once; the ten biggest clones make up about a fifth. CDR1 is SGHRS and CDR2 is YFSETQ in the germline V gene. The CDR3 extends over 14 amino acids. V lost 4 bases to trimming and J lost 4 bases; unmatched junction nucleotides: 5. Study-level findings and limits: Most CD4+ clones that shrank were in CM and EM, while CD8+ ones turned up in EMRA.

The TCR sequence derives from a man aged 18 to 29 who had mild COVID-19 (a few samples of this study predate the infection). Cell type and time point are not known. The rearrangement uses TRBV5-1 and TRBJ2-5; 9 nucleotides line up with TRBD1. Sequencing was performed on PBMCs or a T cell subset sorted from them (not recorded which). The CDR3 protein is CASSGGQGPETQYF. The DNA for the CDR3 is TGCGCCAGCAGCGGAGGACAGGGGCCAGAGACCCAGTACTTC.